This is a list of T cell receptor beta chains from one sample in a study of T cell responses to AZD1222 COVID-19 vaccine. Sequencing was performed with immunoSEQ multiplex PCR; in TCRdb, only in-frame clones are kept and a portion is missing. The sample shows roughly 180,000 clones, more than 85% of them seen only once. Sample: peripheral blood, taken 28 days after the second AZD1222 dose. The receptor set was obtained from an adult who received the AZD1222 COVID-19 vaccine. CDR3s include the opening cysteine and the closing phenylalanine or tryptophan. The D gene is left open where the match is weak. Where a row states a size, it is once, few, many or the class of an expanded clone; other rows omit it.

v_call	clone_size	d_call	j_call	cdr3_aa	cdr3_nt
TRBV6-5	NA	NA	TRBJ2-1	CASSYSRAREQFF	TGTGCCAGCAGTTACTCGAGGGCGCGGGAGCAGTTCTTC
TRBV7-9	NA	NA	TRBJ2-5	CASSPDKAETQYF	TGTGCCAGCAGTCCCGACAAAGCAGAGACCCAGTACTTC
TRBV28	NA	NA	TRBJ1-1	CASSSLSVNTEAFF	TGTGCCAGCAGTTCTCTCAGCGTGAACACTGAAGCTTTCTTT
TRBV25-1	NA	NA	TRBJ1-1	CASSYDSRAFF	TGTGCCAGCAGTTATGATTCTCGGGCTTTCTTT
TRBV5-1	NA	NA	TRBJ1-1	CASSLQSPKGINTEAFF	TGCGCCAGCTCTCTCCAGTCTCCCAAGGGAATTAACACTGAAGCTTTCTTT
TRBV12-3/TRBV12-4	once	NA	TRBJ2-2	CASTLEGELFF	TGTGCCAGCACCCTTGAAGGGGAGCTGTTTTTT
TRBV20-1	NA	NA	TRBJ1-2	CSASWYGYTF	TGCAGTGCTAGCTGGTATGGCTACACCTTC
TRBV9	NA	TRBD2	TRBJ2-1	CASSRTSGKYNNEQFF	TGTGCCAGCAGCCGGACTAGCGGGAAATATAACAATGAGCAGTTCTTC
TRBV2	NA	TRBD2	TRBJ2-3	CASRTTSGKGDTQYF	TGTGCCAGCAGAACGACTAGCGGGAAGGGAGATACGCAGTATTTT
TRBV6-5	NA	TRBD2	TRBJ2-3	CATTELAVGTDTQYF	TGTGCCACCACCGAACTAGCGGTGGGCACAGATACGCAGTATTTT
TRBV9	NA	NA	TRBJ1-5	CASSVDDGGEPQHF	TGTGCCAGCAGCGTAGACGACGGCGGCGAACCCCAGCATTTT
TRBV11-1	NA	TRBD1	TRBJ2-7	CASSQTGTGGFYEQYF	TGTGCCAGCAGCCAAACCGGGACAGGGGGATTCTACGAGCAGTACTTC
TRBV9	NA	TRBD2	TRBJ2-4	CASRYGRETGIQYF	TGTGCCAGCCGCTATGGGCGGGAGACCGGCATTCAGTACTTC
TRBV7-2	NA	TRBD2	TRBJ2-5	CASSDLAGGRETQYF	TGTGCCAGCAGCGATTTAGCGGGCGGGAGGGAGACCCAGTACTTC
TRBV30	NA	TRBD1	TRBJ1-4	CAWTGGQINEKLFF	TGTGCCTGGACCGGGGGACAGATTAATGAAAAACTGTTTTTT
TRBV7-2	NA	TRBD2	TRBJ2-7	CASSLLAGDSYEQYF	TGTGCCAGCAGCTTACTAGCGGGAGATTCCTACGAGCAGTACTTC
TRBV27	NA	NA	TRBJ2-3	CASSYDSLGDTQYF	TGTGCCAGCAGTTACGACTCTCTGGGGGATACGCAGTATTTT
TRBV12-3/TRBV12-4	NA	NA	TRBJ1-2	CASSLNYGYTF	TGTGCCAGCAGTTTGAACTATGGCTACACCTTC
TRBV3-1/TRBV3-2	NA	TRBD2	TRBJ2-3	CASSRRSRGVTDTQYF	TGTGCCAGCAGCCGGAGATCGCGGGGGGTGACAGATACGCAGTATTTT
TRBV2	NA	NA	TRBJ1-5	CASNLQVDQPQHF	TGTGCCAGCAATTTGCAGGTTGATCAGCCCCAGCATTTT
TRBV30	NA	NA	TRBJ1-4	CAWSVWEELPEKLFF	TGTGCCTGGAGTGTTTGGGAGGAGCTACCCGAAAAACTGTTTTTT
TRBV6-2/TRBV6-3	NA	NA	TRBJ1-5	CASSYADSNQPQHF	TGTGCCAGCAGTTACGCAGACAGCAATCAGCCCCAGCATTTT
TRBV6-4	NA	NA	TRBJ2-1	CASRSPAGVNEQFF	TGTGCCAGCCGGTCTCCGGCAGGGGTGAATGAGCAGTTCTTC
TRBV6-5	NA	NA	TRBJ2-7	CASSFSRVTYEQYF	TGTGCCAGCAGTTTCTCCCGGGTAACCTACGAGCAGTACTTC
TRBV11-2	NA	NA	TRBJ2-1	CASSLVSGTYNEQFF	TGTGCCAGCAGCTTAGTAAGCGGAACCTACAATGAGCAGTTCTTC
TRBV3-1/TRBV3-2	few	NA	TRBJ2-5	CASSHPPRGQETQYF	TGTGCCAGCAGCCACCCTCCTAGGGGCCAAGAGACCCAGTACTTC
TRBV7-9	NA	NA	TRBJ1-5	CASSLGGLPAQPQHF	TGTGCCAGCAGCTTAGGAGGACTGCCGGCTCAGCCCCAGCATTTT
TRBV19	NA	TRBD2	TRBJ2-2	CASTLGGGSTGELFF	TGTGCCAGTACCCTCGGGGGGGGGAGCACCGGGGAGCTGTTTTTT
TRBV28	NA	TRBD1	TRBJ1-5	CASNIGTDHNQPQHF	TGTGCCAGCAATATAGGGACAGATCACAATCAGCCCCAGCATTTT
TRBV7-2	NA	NA	TRBJ2-7	CASSLAPDTAYEQYF	TGTGCCAGCAGCTTAGCCCCAGACACGGCCTACGAGCAGTACTTC
TRBV6-5	NA	NA	TRBJ2-3	CASSYSIGTNTDTQYF	TGTGCCAGCAGTTACTCGATCGGGACCAACACAGATACGCAGTATTTT
TRBV5-1	NA	NA	TRBJ1-1	CASGSMSGATNTEAFF	TGCGCCAGCGGGTCGATGTCCGGGGCTACGAACACTGAAGCTTTCTTT
TRBV28	NA	NA	TRBJ1-2	CASSFQGPYTF	TGTGCCAGCAGTTTTCAGGGTCCCTACACCTTC
TRBV7-2	NA	TRBD1	TRBJ1-2	CASSPRSDRGSGYTF	TGTGCCAGCAGCCCCAGATCGGACAGGGGGAGCGGCTACACCTTC
TRBV11-2	NA	TRBD1	TRBJ2-7	CAGQGESYEQYF	TGTGCCGGACAGGGGGAATCCTACGAGCAGTACTTC
TRBV18	NA	NA	TRBJ1-2	CASSRRGSHYGYTF	TGTGCCAGCTCTCGACGAGGGTCTCACTATGGCTACACCTTC
TRBV27	NA	TRBD2	TRBJ2-1	CASSLVIAGGPRNEQFF	TGTGCCAGCAGTTTAGTAATAGCGGGAGGGCCGCGCAATGAGCAGTTCTTC
TRBV19	NA	NA	TRBJ1-2	CASRRDTTNYGYTF	TGTGCCAGTAGGCGGGACACCACTAACTATGGCTACACCTTC
TRBV5-1	NA	NA	TRBJ2-5	CASSLDSARGWTQYF	TGCGCCAGCAGCTTGGACAGCGCAAGGGGTTGGACCCAGTACTTC
TRBV5-1	NA	TRBD2	TRBJ2-1	CASSGSSGTAQSNEQFF	TGCGCCAGCAGCGGGTCTAGCGGAACCGCCCAGTCGAATGAGCAGTTCTTC
TRBV28	NA	NA	TRBJ1-2	CATHRANYGYTF	TGTGCCACCCACAGGGCTAACTATGGCTACACCTTC
TRBV30	once	NA	TRBJ2-5	CAWSTTLAETQYF	TGTGCCTGGAGCACGACTCTAGCGGAGACCCAGTACTTC
TRBV28	NA	NA	TRBJ2-7	CASSWGLQGTEAQYF	TGTGCCAGCAGCTGGGGGCTTCAGGGGACCGAGGCGCAGTACTTC
TRBV2	NA	NA	TRBJ1-3	CASKGDGNSGNTIYF	TGTGCCAGCAAAGGGGACGGAAACTCTGGAAACACCATATATTTT
TRBV9	NA	NA	TRBJ2-1	CASSSGTLGDEQFF	TGTGCCAGCAGCTCCGGGACCCTAGGTGATGAGCAGTTCTTC
TRBV5-1	once	TRBD1	TRBJ2-1	CASRVTGTVTYNEQFF	TGCGCCAGCAGGGTGACCGGGACAGTTACCTACAATGAGCAGTTCTTC
TRBV23-1	NA	NA	TRBJ2-1	CASSRDGLYNEQFF	TGCGCCAGCAGTCGGGACGGCCTTTACAATGAGCAGTTCTTC
TRBV5-1	NA	TRBD1	TRBJ2-5	CASSSEGTGQETQYF	TGCGCCAGCAGCTCAGAGGGGACAGGCCAAGAGACCCAGTACTTC
TRBV5-4	NA	TRBD1	TRBJ1-3	CASSLRGQGPGNTIYF	TGTGCCAGCAGCTTGAGGGGACAGGGCCCTGGAAACACCATATATTTT
TRBV28	NA	NA	TRBJ1-1	CATAVGSNTEAFF	TGTGCCACCGCGGTGGGGTCCAACACTGAAGCTTTCTTT
TRBV6-2/TRBV6-3	NA	TRBD1	TRBJ1-1	CASSTGVWAEAFF	TGTGCCAGCAGTACAGGGGTTTGGGCTGAAGCTTTCTTT
TRBV11-3	NA	NA	TRBJ1-1	CASSFSTGRNTEAFF	TGTGCCAGCAGCTTTTCAACAGGGAGGAACACTGAAGCTTTCTTT
TRBV28	NA	NA	TRBJ1-1	CASSSMNTEAFF	TGTGCCAGCAGTTCGATGAACACTGAAGCTTTCTTT
TRBV30	NA	NA	TRBJ1-1	CAWTGFKEAFF	TGTGCCTGGACAGGGTTCAAGGAGGCTTTCTTT
TRBV7-3	NA	NA	TRBJ1-4	CASSLGASTNEKLFF	TGTGCCAGCAGCTTAGGGGCCAGTACTAATGAAAAACTGTTTTTT
TRBV2	NA	TRBD2	TRBJ2-7	CASVGGLAGLEQYF	TGTGCCAGCGTGGGGGGACTAGCGGGCCTAGAGCAGTACTTC